This TCR beta chain was observed in a study of T cell responses to AZD1222 COVID-19 vaccine. The study's findings and limits: Sampling that yielded the repertoires occurred only after the peak T cell response.

J lost 3 bases, V lost 0 bases, and 7 bases had no gene match. The CDR3 loop spans 17 amino acids. The germline V gene encodes CDR1 LGHNA and CDR2 YSLEER. Notes on this clone: Its antigen is unidentified.

Libraries were prepared by immunoSEQ multiplex PCR; TCRdb keeps only in-frame clonotypes and omits some of them. The sample lists about 180,000 clones; almost 90% were seen once. This specimen consisted of peripheral blood, obtained on day 0 of AZD1222 vaccination. The source of this sequence is an adult in good health. The chain employs TRBV4-3 and TRBJ2-3; 9 bases map to TRBD2. CDR3 amino acids: CASSQDEGRGGTDTQYF. The DNA for the CDR3 is TGCGCCAGCAGCCAAGATGAAGGGCGGGGGGGAACAGATACGCAGTATTTT.